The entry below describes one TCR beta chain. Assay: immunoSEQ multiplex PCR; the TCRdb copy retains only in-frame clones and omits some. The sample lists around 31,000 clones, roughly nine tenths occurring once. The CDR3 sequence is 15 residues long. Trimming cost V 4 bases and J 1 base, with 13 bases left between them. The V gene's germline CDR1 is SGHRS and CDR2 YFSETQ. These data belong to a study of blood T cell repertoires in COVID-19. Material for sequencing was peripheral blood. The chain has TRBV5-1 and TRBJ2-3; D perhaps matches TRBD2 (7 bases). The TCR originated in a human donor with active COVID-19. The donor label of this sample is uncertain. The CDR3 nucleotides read TGCGCCAGCAGCCCGGGGGGCGGGGGCACAGATACGCAGTATTTT. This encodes CASSPGGGGTDTQYF.